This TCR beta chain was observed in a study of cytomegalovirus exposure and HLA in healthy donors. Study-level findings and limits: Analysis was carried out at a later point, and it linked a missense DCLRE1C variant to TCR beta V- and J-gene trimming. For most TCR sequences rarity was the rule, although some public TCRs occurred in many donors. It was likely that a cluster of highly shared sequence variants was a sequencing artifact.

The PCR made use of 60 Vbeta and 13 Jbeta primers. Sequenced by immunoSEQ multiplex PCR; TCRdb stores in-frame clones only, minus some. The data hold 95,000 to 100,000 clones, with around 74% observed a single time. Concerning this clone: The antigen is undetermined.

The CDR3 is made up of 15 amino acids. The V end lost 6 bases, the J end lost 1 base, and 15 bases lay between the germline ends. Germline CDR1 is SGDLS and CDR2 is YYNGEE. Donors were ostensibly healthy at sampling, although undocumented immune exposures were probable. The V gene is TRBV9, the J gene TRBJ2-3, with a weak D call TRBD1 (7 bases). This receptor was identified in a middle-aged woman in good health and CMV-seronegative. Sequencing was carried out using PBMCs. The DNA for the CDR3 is TGTGCCAGCACCCCCAGGGGGGCCCGCACAGATACGCAGTATTTT. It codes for CASTPRGARTDTQYF.